This T cell receptor beta chain was documented in a study of blood T cell repertoires in COVID-19. Study as a whole: Donors in the United States, Italy and Spain gave samples during acute or convalescent COVID-19. T cells, B-cell-depleted T cells, or PBMCs supplied cDNA or gDNA.

Study processing details: Estimation of nucleated cell counts relied on the amplification of reference gene primers. The data were produced by immunoSEQ multiplex PCR, yet TCRdb's version contains in-frame clones alone and is incomplete. That table supplies the V and J calls and clone size; D and trimming were determined from the DNA. There are more than 130,000 clones in the sample; about 80% occur only once, and roughly 8.3% lies in the top ten. The CDR3 length is 11 residues. Trimming cost V 7 bases and J 0 bases, with 3 bases left between them. This clonotype was sampled from a woman at least 80 years old in a cohort sampled during active or convalescent COVID-19. This chain uses TRBV12-3 or TRBV12-4 with TRBJ1-1; D unclear. The material sequenced was peripheral blood. CDR3 sequence: CASTVNTEAFF. The DNA for the CDR3 is TGTGCCAGCACGGTGAACACTGAAGCTTTCTTT.